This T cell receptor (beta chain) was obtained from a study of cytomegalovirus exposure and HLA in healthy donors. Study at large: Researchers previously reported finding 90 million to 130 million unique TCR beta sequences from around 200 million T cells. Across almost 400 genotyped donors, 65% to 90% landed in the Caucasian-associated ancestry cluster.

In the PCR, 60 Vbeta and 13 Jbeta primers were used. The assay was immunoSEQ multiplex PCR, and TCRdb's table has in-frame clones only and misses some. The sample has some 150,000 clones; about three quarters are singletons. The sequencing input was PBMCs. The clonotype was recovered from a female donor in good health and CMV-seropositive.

The CDR3 coding sequence is TGTGCCAGCAGCACCCTTCAGCGGGACCGCACAGATACGCAGTATTTT. Translated, it gives CASSTLQRDRTDTQYF. The chain couples TRBV21-1 to TRBJ2-3; TRBD2 is taken as the D call from the table, unchecked against the DNA. TRBV21-1 is classified as a pseudogene. The CDR3 has 16 amino acids.